A selection of T cell receptor beta chains follows, all from one sample in a study of blood T cell repertoires in COVID-19. The data were produced by immunoSEQ multiplex PCR, yet TCRdb's version contains in-frame clones alone and is incomplete. The data contain around 140,000 clones, about 83% of them singletons. The material sequenced was PBMCs or T cells enriched from blood (not recorded which). These receptors all come from a woman between 45 and 65 years old with acute COVID-19. The conserved cysteine and the conserved F or W are not part of the CDR3 here.

v_gene	j_gene	CDR3aa
TRBV27	TRBJ1-4	ASSLSNTGVGKLF
TRBV7-2	TRBJ2-1	ASSVSSGSAGNEQF
TRBV4-2	TRBJ2-3	ASSQALAGEADTQY
TRBV24-1	TRBJ2-1	ATSDGASGSYNEQF
TRBV9	TRBJ2-3	ASSVDLDTQY
TRBV18	TRBJ1-6	ASSPREGAGSPLH
TRBV6-6	TRBJ2-1	ATRGGGAYNEQF
TRBV19	TRBJ1-2	ASRLDTWGGYT
TRBV6-2/TRBV6-3	TRBJ1-6	ASSSKQDRGNSPLH
TRBV7-8	TRBJ1-3	ASSQFRGRNTIY
TRBV5-1	TRBJ2-6	ASRQQGSGANVLT
TRBV13	TRBJ2-1	ASSPTGREQF